The T cell receptor beta chain under discussion was sequenced for a study of blood T cells in healthy people across ages. Whole-study results and caveats: Both naive CD4+ cell counts and diversity were greater in long-lived donors than in aged donors.

Note on this clonotype: The antigen remains undetermined.

A J-beta primer mix and a sample-barcoded 5' primer were used in a second PCR of about 6 to 12 cycles. TCRdb re-derived calls from the 5' RACE reads in MiXCR, one entry per CDR3 protein. The sample holds approximately 730,000 distinct CDR3 sequences, approximately 55% seen once. This receptor was identified in a man at least 80 years old in good health. Material for sequencing was blood.

In nucleotides, the CDR3 is TGCAGTGCTAGAGCCCCGGTCACGGGCGCTTTCTTT. Translating it yields CSARAPVTGAFF. The chain links TRBV20-1 to TRBJ1-1; the D is unclear. CDR1 is DFQATT, CDR2 SNEGSKA, per germline (reference sequence). CDR3 size: 12 residues. Trimming removed 1 base at V and 11 bases at J, with 14 bases between.